A single sample is the source of the 26 T cell receptor beta chains below, sequenced in a study of vaccination effects on CD4 cells after COVID-19. Before sequencing, viral peptide pools were used by the ViraFEST assay to expand antigen-specific CD4+ T cells. Having been cultured for about 10 days, the cells underwent CD4+ T cell isolation. Vaccinated recipients, who were negative for nucleocapsid antibodies, had no history of SARS-CoV-2 infection. Their target antigens are unknown. Libraries were prepared by immunoSEQ multiplex PCR; TCRdb keeps only in-frame clonotypes and omits some of them. The sample lists about 70,000 clones; about four fifths were seen once. Sequencing was performed on CD4+ T cells from PBMCs cultured with SARS-CoV-2 spike peptides, taken before COVID-19 vaccination. These receptor sequences come from a human donor who received a COVID-19 vaccine.

This clone was observed a few times. The chain recombines TRBV2 with TRBJ1-2, with a weak D call TRBD1 (6 bases). The CDR3 is 12 amino acids. V lost 7 bases and J lost 6, with 12 bases in between. The V gene's germline CDR1 is SNHLY and CDR2 FYNNEI. CDR3 residues: CASTRTADGYTF. The CDR3 DNA reads TGTGCCAGCACCAGGACAGCCGATGGCTACACCTTC.

The chain couples TRBV18 to TRBJ1-1; D is perhaps TRBD1 (6 bases). The CDR3 is 16 residues long. Between the trimmed V and J ends, which lost 3 bases and 4 bases, there was a span of 18 bases. Germline V lookup: CDR1 KGHSH, CDR2 LQKENI. The CDR3 here is CASSPTDSYGFTEAFF. CDR3 DNA sequence: TGTGCCAGCTCACCCACGGACAGTTATGGATTCACTGAAGCTTTCTTT.

The chain joins TRBV5-1 to TRBJ2-3, with D tentatively TRBD1 or TRBD2 (5 bases each). Germline V CDR1 and CDR2: SGHRS, YFSETQ. The V gene lost 0 bases and the J gene lost 4 bases, with 9 bases spanning the gap. CDR3 length equals 14 residues. The CDR3 coding sequence is TGCGCCAGCAGCTTGGAGAGGGGCTCAGATACGCAGTATTTT. Translated: CASSLERGSDTQYF.

The J gene is TRBJ2-5, the V gene TRBV10-2; a possible D gene is TRBD2 (6 bases). Looked up from germline, CDR1 is WSHSY and CDR2 is SAAADI. V lost 8 bases to trimming and J lost 4 bases, with 11 bases between them. The CDR3 is made up of 12 amino acids. CDR3 sequence: CASGPGGETQYF. In DNA, the CDR3 is TGCGCCAGCGGCCCCGGGGGAGAGACCCAGTACTTC.

The chain uses TRBV29-1 and TRBJ2-5; D unclear. The CDR3 has 13 amino acids. Germline-derived CDR1 and CDR2 are SQVTM and ANQGSEA. Trimming stripped 6 bases from V and 1 base from J, with 12 bases between. This CDR3 is CSVHRHPQETQYF. In DNA, the CDR3 is TGCAGCGTCCACCGACACCCCCAAGAGACCCAGTACTTC. The whole variable domain, remainder taken from reference TRBV29-1 and TRBJ2-5, is SAVISQKPSRDICQRGTSLTIQCQVDSQVTMMFWYRQQPGQSLTLIATANQGSEATYESGFVIDKFPISRPNLTFSTLTVSNMSPEDSSIYLCSVHRHPQETQYFGPGTRLLVL.

The chain has TRBV6-5 and TRBJ1-1; no clear D. The V end was cut by 4 bases, the J end by 5 bases, with 14 bases between. The germline V gene encodes CDR1 MNHEY and CDR2 SVGAGI. The CDR3 has 14 amino acids. The CDR3 loop is CASSSLRDHTEAFF. CDR3 DNA sequence: TGTGCCAGCAGTTCATTGCGAGACCATACTGAAGCTTTCTTT.

The V and J genes are TRBV24-1 and TRBJ1-5; D unresolved. CDR1 is KGHDR, CDR2 SFDVKD, per germline. V was pared by 6 bases and J by 3 bases, with 14 bases between. The CDR3 length is 15 residues. CDR3 DNA sequence: TGTGCCACCAGTCCAAGAGGGATATCCAATCAGCCCCAGCATTTT. It codes for CATSPRGISNQPQHF.

The chain is built from TRBV6-2 or TRBV6-3 and TRBJ2-1; 15 bases map to TRBD2. Trimming took 5 bases from V and 9 from J; bases not matched to a gene: 11. This CDR3 is built from 17 residues. Germline CDR1 and CDR2: MNHEY and SVGEGT. As DNA, the CDR3 is TGTGCCAGCAGTCGTATACCGGGACTAGCGGGGGGAGGTGAGCAGTTCTTC. It translates to CASSRIPGLAGGGEQFF.

The V gene is TRBV6-5, the J gene TRBJ2-1; TRBD1 matches at 9 bases. The CDR3 spans 14 residues. The J segment lost 7 bases and the V segment lost 7 bases, leaving 8 bases of the junction unmatched. Germline V CDR1 and CDR2: MNHEY, SVGAGI. The CDR3 coding sequence is TGTGCCAGCAAGAGGACAGGGGCCACAAATGAGCAGTTCTTC. It encodes CASKRTGATNEQFF.

This chain links TRBV7-3 with TRBJ2-5; TRBD1 or TRBD2 may be the D gene (6 bases each). V was pared by 2 bases and J by 2 bases, with 12 bases between. Looked up from germline, CDR1 is SGHTA and CDR2 is FQGTGA. The CDR3 contains 15 residues. The CDR3: CASSLHGGPQETQYF. CDR3 DNA sequence: TGTGCCAGCAGCTTACACGGGGGCCCACAAGAGACCCAGTACTTC.

This clone was counted only a few times. The genes are TRBV28 and TRBJ1-5; 10 bases are shared with TRBD1. The junction had 10 bases not matched to a gene; V was cut back by 8 bases and J by 3 bases. CDR1 MDHEN and CDR2 SYDVKM come from the germline V gene. The CDR3 is 16 residues long. CDR3 DNA: TGTGCCAGCCGGGACAGGGGCGGCCGGGACAATCAGCCCCAGCATTTT. Translation gives CASRDRGGRDNQPQHF.

A few counts support this clone. The chain has TRBV6-4 and TRBJ1-5; D might be TRBD1 (6 bases). Germline-derived CDR1 and CDR2 are MRHNA and SNTAGT. The CDR3 is 14 amino acids. The V gene lost 3 bases and the J gene lost 10 bases, with 16 bases spanning the gap. The CDR3 coding sequence is TGTGCCAGCAGTGAGGGGGCGGGGATCAGACCCCAGCATTTT. Its translation: CASSEGAGIRPQHF.

This chain links TRBV3-1 (or the pseudogene TRBV3-2) with TRBJ2-7; D remains ambiguous. CDR1 LGHDT and CDR2 YNNKEL come from the germline V gene (reference sequence). V was shortened by 1 base and J by 0 bases, with 7 bases between the two germline ends. CDR3 length equals 14 residues. CDR3 sequence reads: CASSQGTHSYEQYV. The CDR3 coding sequence is TGTGCCAGCAGCCAAGGAACTCACTCCTACGAGCAGTACGTC.

This clone was counted once. The genes are TRBV24-1 and TRBJ2-3; no clear D gene. V was trimmed by 1 base and J by 4 bases, leaving 17 bases between them. Germline V gene data show CDR1 as KGHDR and CDR2 as SFDVKD. The CDR3 extends over 17 amino acids. The CDR3 loop is CATSDLGTPKGSDTQYF. Here the CDR3 DNA reads TGTGCCACCAGTGATTTAGGAACGCCTAAAGGGTCAGATACGCAGTATTTT.

This rearrangement joins TRBV18 to TRBJ1-1; 7 nucleotides line up with TRBD1. Trimming took 6 bases from V and 4 from J; bases not matched to a gene: 5. The CDR3 runs 13 residues. Germline loops: CDR1 KGHSH, CDR2 LQKENI. This CDR3 reads CASSEGQLTEAFF. In DNA form, the CDR3 reads TGTGCCAGCTCCGAGGGACAGCTCACTGAAGCTTTCTTT.

This clone was observed a handful of times. This rearrangement joins TRBV19 to TRBJ2-3, with unresolved D. Between the trimmed V and J ends, which lost 3 bases and 6 bases, there was a span of 10 bases. The CDR3 has 13 amino acids. Germline CDR1 LNHDA, CDR2 SQIVND (reference sequence). The CDR3 loop reads CASSIRKADTQYF. As DNA, the CDR3 is TGTGCCAGTAGTATCAGGAAGGCGGATACGCAGTATTTT.

This rearrangement joins TRBV24-1 to TRBJ2-3; a possible D gene is TRBD1 (6 bases). CDR3 length equals 17 residues. Germline V gene lookup returns CDR1 KGHDR and CDR2 SFDVKD. Trimming pared 4 bases from V and 2 bases from J, leaving 18 bases between. The CDR3 bases are TGTGCCACCAGTGAGTACCAGACAGGACGACACACAGATACGCAGTATTTT. It encodes CATSEYQTGRHTDTQYF.

This chain connects TRBV19 to TRBJ1-1; D unclear. Per germline, CDR1 LNHDA and CDR2 SQIVND (reference sequence). V lost 7 bases to trimming and J lost 0 bases, with 9 bases between them. The CDR3 has 13 residues. The CDR3 reads CASTVTMNTEAFF. The CDR3 DNA sequence: TGTGCCAGTACGGTAACAATGAACACTGAAGCTTTCTTT.

The chain combines TRBV9 with TRBJ2-5; maybe TRBD1 (6 bases). The CDR3 contains 13 residues. V lost 5 bases and J 5 bases, leaving 13 bases between the germline ends. The germline CDR1 and CDR2 sequences are SGDLS and YYNGEE. DNA for the CDR3: TGTGCCAGCAGTTTTACAGGGCAGGAGACCCAGTACTTC. It encodes CASSFTGQETQYF.

This clone was observed a handful of times. The DNA for the CDR3 is TGCGCCAGCAGCTTCCAGGGACTAGAAAAGAATGAGCAGTTCTTC. As protein: CASSFQGLEKNEQFF. The chain is built from TRBV5-1 and TRBJ2-1; 8 bases agree with TRBD2. The V gene's germline CDR1 is SGHRS and CDR2 YFSETQ. The CDR3 length is 15 residues. Losses at the gene ends were 2 bases for V and 7 bases for J; bases not matched to a gene: 8. Full variable domain (rest looked up from reference TRBV5-1 and TRBJ2-1): KAGVTQTPRYLIKTRGQQVTLSCSPISGHRSVSWYQQTPGQGLQFLFEYFSETQRNKGNFPGRFSGRQFSNSRSEMNVSTLELGDSALYLCASSFQGLEKNEQFFGPGTRLTVL.

V gene TRBV2 combines with J gene TRBJ1-2; no firm D call. The length of the CDR3 is 13 residues. Trimming removed 7 bases at V and 4 bases at J, with 13 bases between. Germline-derived CDR1 and CDR2 are SNHLY and FYNNEI. The CDR3 loop is CASTLYPSYGYTF. The CDR3 DNA reads TGTGCCAGCACCCTTTACCCCTCCTATGGCTACACCTTC. Filled out from reference TRBV2 and TRBJ1-2, the complete variable domain reads EPEVTQTPSHQVTQMGQEVILRCVPISNHLYFYWYRQILGQKVEFLVSFYNNEISEKSEIFDDQFSVERPDGSNFTLKIRSTKLEDSAMYFCASTLYPSYGYTFGSGTRLTVV.

J is TRBJ1-2 and V is TRBV6-2 or TRBV6-3; D is uncertain. V lost 1 base and J 4 bases, leaving 10 bases between the germline ends. The CDR3 consists of 14 residues. CDR1 MNHEY and CDR2 SVGEGT come from the germline V gene. CDR3 nucleotide sequence: TGTGCCAGCAGTTACTTCTCTTCCACCTATGGCTACACCTTC. Protein: CASSYFSSTYGYTF.

This chain joins TRBV27 and TRBJ2-5; D gene unclear. This CDR3 has 16 residues. Germline V gene data show CDR1 as MNHEY and CDR2 as SMNVEV (reference sequence). V was trimmed by 2 bases and J by 4 bases, leaving 17 bases between them. This CDR3 reads CASSLRVLGGPETQYF. For the CDR3, the DNA is TGTGCCAGCAGTTTACGGGTTTTAGGTGGCCCAGAGACCCAGTACTTC.

The CDR3 is CAWSRGPDTQYF. The CDR3 region has the DNA TGTGCCTGGAGCAGGGGTCCAGATACGCAGTATTTT. The rearrangement links TRBV30 to TRBJ2-3; D might be TRBD1 (6 bases). V lost 3 bases to trimming and J lost 4 bases, with 8 bases between them. Germline values: CDR1 GTSNPN, CDR2 SVGIG (reference sequence). The CDR3 is made up of 12 amino acids.

This clone was recorded once. The genes are TRBV19 and TRBJ1-2; D not resolved. The CDR3 sequence is 13 residues long. Trimming removed 2 bases from V and 1 base from J, with 5 bases in between. The germline gives CDR1 LNHDA, CDR2 SQIVND (reference sequence). CDR3 nucleotide sequence: TGTGCCAGTAGTATAACTGGTAACTATGGCTACACCTTC. This codes for CASSITGNYGYTF.

CDR3 nucleotides: TGTGCCAGTAGTGGGGATCCGGGACTAGCGGGGCCCGGGGAGCTGTTTTTT. It yields the protein CASSGDPGLAGPGELFF. V and J are TRBV19 and TRBJ2-2; 13 bases line up with TRBD2. The V gene's germline CDR1 is LNHDA and CDR2 SQIVND (reference sequence). This CDR3 has 17 residues. Germline trimming cut 5 bases from V and 6 bases from J; bases unmatched to any gene: 9.